One sample yielded the 7 T cell receptor beta chains listed below, sequenced in a study of shared clonotypes between healthy human individuals. Assay used: immunoSEQ multiplex PCR; TCRdb lists only in-frame clones, some missing. The table has a few million clones, 80% to 95% seen once; the top ten hold 0.35% to 0.5%. Material for sequencing was naive CD4+ T cells from PBMCs. The sample's subset: CD45RA+ positively selected. Receptors were obtained from a young man in good health. Some clones in this sample may be carry-over from other donors' samples.

This chain links TRBV7-9 with TRBJ2-3; D tentatively reads TRBD1 or TRBD2 (5 bases each). Trimming stripped 4 bases from V and 1 base from J, with 12 bases between. This CDR3 region has 15 residues. The germline V gene encodes CDR1 SEHNR and CDR2 FQNEAQ (reference sequence). This CDR3 is CASSYTGPRTDTQYF. CDR3 sequence (DNA): TGTGCCAGCAGCTACACGGGGCCCCGCACAGATACGCAGTATTTT.

This clone occurred once. CDR3 region: CATSYTVNYGYTF. CDR3 DNA: TGTGCCACCTCTTACACAGTTAACTATGGCTACACCTTC. The J gene is TRBJ1-2, the V gene TRBV15, with D hard to call. This CDR3 is 13 amino acids long. Germline CDR1 LNHNV, CDR2 YYDKDF (reference sequence). The V gene lost 8 bases and the J gene lost 1 base, with 11 bases spanning the gap.

This chain connects TRBV4-1 to TRBJ2-4, with D perhaps matching TRBD2 (6 bases). CDR3 length: 19 amino acids. Trimming shortened V by 0 bases and J by 0 bases, and 18 bases separated the two germline ends. CDR1 is MGHRA and CDR2 is YSYEKL in the germline V gene. The CDR3 sequence is CASSQEWAGWELAKNIQYF. DNA for the CDR3: TGCGCCAGCAGCCAAGAGTGGGCGGGGTGGGAATTAGCCAAAAACATTCAGTACTTC.

This sequence joins TRBV6-1 and TRBJ1-3, with 9 bases matching TRBD1. The CDR3 length is 15 residues. CDR1 and CDR2 from the germline V gene are MNHNS and SASEGT. After removal of 7 bases from V and 1 base from J, the junction contained 5 bases not matched to a gene. DNA of the CDR3: TGTGCCAGCAATTTCGACAGGGGGTCTGGAAACACCATATATTTT. The encoded protein is CASNFDRGSGNTIYF.

The rearrangement uses TRBV5-1 and TRBJ2-7, with D unresolved. V lost 0 bases and J 0 bases, leaving 10 bases between the germline ends. Germline CDR1 reads SGHRS; CDR2 reads YFSETQ. This CDR3 has 15 residues. CDR3 sequence reads: CASSLGSLSSYEQYF. CDR3 DNA: TGCGCCAGCAGCTTGGGCAGCCTGAGCTCCTACGAGCAGTACTTC.

The rearrangement joins TRBV12-5 to TRBJ1-2; no firm D call. V was cut by 0 bases and J by 0 bases, with 8 bases left in between. The CDR3 consists of 15 residues. Germline CDR1 is LGHNT and CDR2 is FRNRAP. CDR3 sequence (DNA): TGTGCTAGTGGTTTGGTAACAGAATCTAACTATGGCTACACCTTC. This gives the protein CASGLVTESNYGYTF.

CDR3 sequence: CASRPLPGTDSGNTIYF. For the CDR3, the DNA is TGTGCCAGCAGGCCCCTCCCCGGGACTGACTCTGGAAACACCATATATTTT. J is TRBJ1-3 and V is TRBV7-8, with D possibly being TRBD1 (5 bases). The CDR3 contains 17 residues. CDR1 is SGHVS and CDR2 is FQNEAQ in the germline V gene. Trimming left V 6 bases short and J 0 bases short, with 18 bases between.